This T cell receptor (beta chain) derives from a study of blood T cell repertoires in COVID-19. On the study more broadly: There were acute and convalescent COVID-19 samples, and they came from the United States, Italy and Spain. PBMCs, B-cell-depleted T cells, or T cells provided the cDNA or gDNA that made up the material.

The V end lost 3 bases, the J end lost 3 bases, and 13 bases lay between the germline ends. CDR3 length: 15 amino acids. The germline V gene encodes CDR1 SGHRS and CDR2 YFSETQ. Produced via immunoSEQ multiplex PCR; TCRdb's table is partial and in-frame only. The repertoire holds about 75,000 clones, approximately 90% seen once, with roughly 19% in the top ten. The TCR originated in a human donor in a cohort sampled during active COVID-19. The chain is built from TRBV5-1 and TRBJ1-3; D is possibly TRBD1 (6 bases). The sequenced sample was peripheral blood. CDR3 amino acids: CASSSTGSGGNTIYF. CDR3 nucleotides: TGCGCCAGCAGCTCAACAGGGAGTGGTGGAAACACCATATATTTT. Complete variable domain (other parts from reference TRBV5-1 and TRBJ1-3): KAGVTQTPRYLIKTRGQQVTLSCSPISGHRSVSWYQQTPGQGLQFLFEYFSETQRNKGNFPGRFSGRQFSNSRSEMNVSTLELGDSALYLCASSSTGSGGNTIYFGEGSWLTVV.